This T cell receptor (beta chain) is from a study of T cells in Graves' hyperthyroidism and ophthalmopathy. Turning to the study itself: Upon initial diagnosis and before any treatment, peripheral blood was collected.

For the diagnoses, clinical symptoms, serum thyroxine and TRAb, thyroid ultrasound and orbital computed tomography were used. Extraction of PBMCs used about 9.2 ml of fresh peripheral blood. The TCR beta CDR3 regions underwent amplification using RNA transcripts as the source. The HTBI set primed first-round TCR CDR3 RT-PCR. TCRdb re-derived calls from the multiplex PCR reads in MiXCR, one entry per CDR3 protein. The sample has under 350,000 distinct CDR3 sequences, over 15% seen once. The CDR3 length is 13 residues. Germline V gene lookup returns CDR1 MDHEN and CDR2 SYDVKM. V shed 2 bases and J shed 3 bases, with 7 bases lying between them. Comment on this clonotype: A read error is possible here, since a much larger clone lies one base away. The CDR3 does not end in the conserved phenylalanine or tryptophan, so this is likely a read error.

The sample comprised blood. The V call is TRBV28, the J call TRBJ1-1, with D hard to call. The sequence was obtained from an older woman with Graves' ophthalmopathy. The CDR3 loop reads CASSLITYTEAFS. The DNA of the CDR3 is TGTGCCAGCAGTTTAATCACCTACACTGAAGCTTTCTCT.